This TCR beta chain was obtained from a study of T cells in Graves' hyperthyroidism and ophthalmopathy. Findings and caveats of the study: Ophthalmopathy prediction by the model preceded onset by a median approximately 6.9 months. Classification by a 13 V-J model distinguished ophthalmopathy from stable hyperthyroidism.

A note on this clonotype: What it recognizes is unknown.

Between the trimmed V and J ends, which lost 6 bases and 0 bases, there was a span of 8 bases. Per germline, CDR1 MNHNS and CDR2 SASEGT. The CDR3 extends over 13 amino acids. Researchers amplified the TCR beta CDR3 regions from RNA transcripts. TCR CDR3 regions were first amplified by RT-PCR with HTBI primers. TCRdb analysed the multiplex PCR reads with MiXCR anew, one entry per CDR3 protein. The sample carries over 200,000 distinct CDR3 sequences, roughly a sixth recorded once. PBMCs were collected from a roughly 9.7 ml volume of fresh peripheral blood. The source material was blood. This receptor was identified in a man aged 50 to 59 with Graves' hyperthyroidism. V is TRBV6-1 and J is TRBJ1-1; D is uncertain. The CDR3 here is CASRTTMNTEAFF. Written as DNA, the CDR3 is TGTGCCAGCAGGACCACTATGAACACTGAAGCTTTCTTT.